These 7 T cell receptor beta chains share one sample of origin, sequenced in a study of beta chain features in type 1 diabetes. Study-level points and caveats: For Type 1 diabetes patients, all four CD4+ subsets carried TCRB CDR3s that were moderately but significantly shorter.

What these receptors recognize is not known. Expressed TCRB transcripts got sequenced, as all isolated RNA was reverse transcribed. Generated by immunoSEQ multiplex PCR, the TCRdb table keeps only in-frame clones and is missing some. The sample contains under 300,000 clones, roughly a tenth of which appear only once. Specimen: naive CD4+ T cells from blood. The receptors were gathered from a man aged 25-40 years with type 1 diabetes.

The chain recombines TRBV5-6 with TRBJ1-2, with a tentative D call TRBD1 (6 bases). The germline gives CDR1 SGHDT, CDR2 YYEEEE. CDR3 length equals 13 residues. V was clipped by 4 bases and J by 9 bases, with 16 bases between them. The CDR3 loop reads CASSGNRVDRYTF. The CDR3 nucleotides read TGTGCCAGCAGCGGGAACAGGGTTGATCGCTACACCTTC.

This clone was picked up a small number of times. J is TRBJ2-5 and V is TRBV2; D gene uncertain. V was pared by 4 bases and J by 9 bases, with 15 bases between. This CDR3 has 13 residues. Germline V gene sequence: CDR1 SNHLY, CDR2 FYNNEI. The CDR3 spells CASSGLPPKSQYF. CDR3 DNA: TGTGCCAGCAGTGGACTCCCCCCCAAGTCCCAGTACTTC.

This clone has a handful of counts. The chain employs TRBV2 and TRBJ2-2, with TRBD2 as a possible D gene (6 bases). The CDR3 consists of 12 residues. Per germline, CDR1 SNHLY and CDR2 FYNNEI. V lost 6 bases, J lost 8 bases, and 10 bases lay in between. In DNA, the CDR3 is TGTGCCAGCAGAGGACTAATTGGGGAGCTGTTTTTT. This translates into CASRGLIGELFF. Supplemented by reference TRBV2 and TRBJ2-2, the full variable domain reads EPEVTQTPSHQVTQMGQEVILRCVPISNHLYFYWYRQILGQKVEFLVSFYNNEISEKSEIFDDQFSVERPDGSNFTLKIRSTKLEDSAMYFCASRGLIGELFFGEGSRLTVL.

The chain has TRBV7-9 and TRBJ2-1, with D perhaps TRBD2 (6 bases). Trimming removed 5 bases from V and 6 bases from J, with 20 bases in between. Per the germline V gene, CDR1 is SEHNR and CDR2 is FQNEAQ (reference sequence). CDR3 length: 16 residues. CDR3 loop: CASSPRGNRRVNEQFF. The DNA of the CDR3 is TGTGCCAGCAGCCCTCGCGGGAACAGAAGGGTCAATGAGCAGTTCTTC.

The J gene is TRBJ2-6, the V gene TRBV18, with D perhaps TRBD1 (5 bases). V shed 3 bases and J shed 2 bases, with 8 bases lying between them. Germline V CDR1 and CDR2: KGHSH, LQKENI. The CDR3 totals 15 residues. The chain's CDR3 is CASSPSRAGANVLTF. The CDR3 DNA reads as TGTGCCAGCTCACCTAGCAGGGCTGGGGCCAACGTCCTGACTTTC. The full variable domain, rest sourced from reference TRBV18 and TRBJ2-6, is NAGVMQNPRHLVRRRGQEARLRCSPMKGHSHVYWYRQLPEEGLKFMVYLQKENIIDESGMPKERFSAEFPKEGPSILRIQQVVRGDSAAYFCASSPSRAGANVLTFGAGSRLTVL.

This chain uses TRBV29-1 with TRBJ1-2; 8 bases are shared with TRBD1. The CDR3 covers 17 residues. V lost 4 bases, J lost 7 bases, and 20 bases stayed unmatched. CDR1 is SQVTM and CDR2 is ANQGSEA in the germline V gene. CDR3 DNA: TGCAGCGTTGGGCCCAGGACAGGGAAAATAACATACGGTGGCTACACCTTC. Amino acid sequence: CSVGPRTGKITYGGYTF.

This clone was detected a few times. The chain recombines TRBV20-1 with TRBJ1-2; no firm D call. The CDR3 sequence is 11 residues long. Germline CDR1 reads DFQATT; CDR2 reads SNEGSKA (reference sequence). V gave up 6 bases and J gave up 11 bases, with 16 bases separating them. CDR3 region: CSAPRGSSYTF. DNA of the CDR3: TGCAGTGCCCCGCGGGGAAGTTCTTACACCTTC.